The 26 T cell receptor beta chains in this list originate from one sample, sequenced in a study of beta chain features in type 1 diabetes. Every bit of the isolated RNA underwent reverse transcription, so sequencing read expressed TCRB transcripts. This table comes from immunoSEQ multiplex PCR, and its TCRdb copy is limited to in-frame clones, with some not included. In the table there are 110,000 to 150,000 clones, over 8% of which are singletons. Sequenced material: central memory CD4+ T cells from blood. Receptor source: a woman between 35 and 50 years old in good health.

This clone was seen more than once but under ten times. The gene calls are TRBV6-5 and TRBJ2-4; tentatively, D is TRBD1 (5 bases). Germline V gene sequence: CDR1 MNHEY, CDR2 SVGAGI. Trimming pared 5 bases from V and 15 bases from J, leaving 14 bases between. The CDR3 length is 11 residues. CDR3 DNA: TGTGCCAGCAGTACCCGACAGTGGGGGTACTTC. As protein: CASSTRQWGYF.

In regard to this clone: The identical CDR3 is also encoded by other nucleotide sequences in the sample. The chain is built from TRBV13 and TRBJ2-7; 7 bases align to TRBD1. This CDR3 region has 14 residues. The V and J ends lost 0 bases and 3 bases, in that order; junction bases with no gene match: 2. The germline CDR1 and CDR2 sequences are PRHDT and FYEKMQ (reference sequence). CDR3: CASSLGGDSYEQYF. The CDR3 DNA reads TGTGCCAGCAGCTTAGGGGGGGACAGCTACGAGCAGTACTTC.

In its sample, this clone was seen a few times. This sequence joins TRBV4-3 and TRBJ2-3; possible D gene TRBD2, 7 bases. CDR1 is LGHNA and CDR2 is YSLEER in the germline V gene. CDR3 size: 15 residues. V was shortened by 0 bases and J by 7 bases, with 14 bases between the two germline ends. CDR3 sequence reads: CASSQEGGARNTQYF. The CDR3 DNA follows: TGCGCCAGCAGCCAAGAAGGGGGGGCGAGGAATACGCAGTATTTT.

This chain joins TRBV7-9 and TRBJ2-5, with 8 nucleotides matching TRBD2. Germline V gene lookup returns CDR1 SEHNR and CDR2 FQNEAQ (reference sequence). The J segment lost 5 bases and the V segment lost 5 bases, leaving 10 bases of the junction unmatched. The CDR3 is 15 amino acids. This chain's CDR3 is CASSPTGTSPETQYF. Written as DNA, the CDR3 is TGTGCCAGCAGCCCCACCGGGACTAGTCCGGAGACCCAGTACTTC.

This clone has only a few counts. This chain connects TRBV6-6 to TRBJ1-5; 7 nucleotides agree with TRBD1. With V trimmed by 2 bases and J by 6 bases, 4 bases remained unmatched. The CDR3 sequence is 14 residues long. Germline CDR1 and CDR2: MNHNY and SVGAGI (reference sequence). CDR3 amino acids: CASSYAAGGQPQHF. The CDR3 DNA follows: TGTGCCAGCAGTTACGCGGCAGGGGGTCAGCCCCAGCATTTT.

This rearrangement joins TRBV19 to TRBJ1-5, with 8 nucleotides matching TRBD1. CDR1 and CDR2 from the germline V gene are LNHDA and SQIVND (reference sequence). The CDR3 has 16 amino acids. Trimming took 7 bases from V and 4 from J; bases not matched to a gene: 12. For the CDR3, the DNA is TGTGCCAGTACCAACTCAGGGGGCCAGGCTAATCAGCCCCAGCATTTT. The encoded protein is CASTNSGGQANQPQHF.

V is TRBV7-8 and J is TRBJ2-2, with D hard to call. Trimming removed 1 base at V and 7 bases at J, with 7 bases between. This CDR3 is built from 13 residues. CDR1 is SGHVS, CDR2 FQNEAQ, per germline. The DNA for the CDR3 is TGTGCCAGCAGCTTAGGTATCTTCGGGGAGCTGTTTTTT. Amino acid sequence: CASSLGIFGELFF.

The J gene is TRBJ2-5, the V gene TRBV6-1, with D unclear. Trimming left V 1 base short and J 4 bases short, with 19 bases between. Germline CDR1 reads MNHNS; CDR2 reads SASEGT. This CDR3 contains 17 residues. The CDR3 DNA reads TGTGCCAGCAGTGAAGGGCCCCCAACAGCTCCTATAGAGACCCAGTACTTC. Protein product: CASSEGPPTAPIETQYF.

This chain uses TRBV9 with TRBJ1-1, with D unresolved. CDR3 length: 15 amino acids. V gave up 7 bases and J gave up 0 bases, with 16 bases separating them. CDR1 is SGDLS and CDR2 is YYNGEE in the germline V gene. CDR3 DNA: TGTGCCAGCGTGGGAGGGATCACCATGAACACTGAAGCTTTCTTT. This sequence encodes CASVGGITMNTEAFF.

This clone was observed at least ten times. The chain recombines TRBV29-1 with TRBJ1-5; perhaps TRBD1 as D (6 bases). Germline assignment: CDR1 SQVTM and CDR2 ANQGSEA. Trimming left V 6 bases short and J 3 bases short, with 12 bases between. The CDR3 runs 13 residues. The CDR3 here is CSVQGSLNQPQHF. CDR3 DNA: TGCAGCGTGCAGGGGAGCCTCAATCAGCCCCAGCATTTT.

The rearrangement uses TRBV2 and TRBJ2-7; a possible D gene is TRBD2 (6 bases). Germline V gene sequence: CDR1 SNHLY, CDR2 FYNNEI. The V end was cut by 7 bases, the J end by 2 bases, with 15 bases between. CDR3 size: 14 residues. The CDR3 DNA follows: TGTGCCAGCATGCGGGACGGCAAAACCTACGAGCAGTACTTC. This codes for CASMRDGKTYEQYF.

The chain is built from TRBV19 and TRBJ1-1; possibly TRBD1 for D (6 bases). The ends were cut back, 4 bases at V and 2 bases at J, with 11 bases in the middle. CDR1 is LNHDA and CDR2 is SQIVND in the germline V gene (reference sequence). This CDR3 is built from 14 residues. The DNA for the CDR3 is TGTGCCAGTAGTACGAAAGGGGGTAACACTGAAGCTTTCTTT. This codes for CASSTKGGNTEAFF.

The chain couples TRBV19 to TRBJ2-1; perhaps TRBD1 as D (5 bases). This CDR3 contains 14 residues. The V end lost 6 bases, the J end lost 3 bases, and 12 bases lay between the germline ends. Germline-derived CDR1 and CDR2 are LNHDA and SQIVND (reference sequence). CDR3 bases: TGTGCCAGTAGGGTTGGGGCCCTCTACAATGAGCAGTTCTTC. Its translation is CASRVGALYNEQFF. Full variable domain (remainder filled in from reference TRBV19 and TRBJ2-1): DGGITQSPKYLFRKEGQNVTLSCEQNLNHDAMYWYRQDPGQGLRLIYYSQIVNDFQKGDIAEGYSVSREKKESFPLTVTSAQKNPTAFYLCASRVGALYNEQFFGPGTRLTVL.

The chain joins TRBV9 to TRBJ1-1; TRBD1 is a possible D gene (5 bases). Germline values: CDR1 SGDLS, CDR2 YYNGEE. The CDR3 spans 12 residues. Trimming pared 3 bases from V and 10 bases from J, leaving 13 bases between. The CDR3 loop reads CASSGEWGGAFF. CDR3 DNA: TGTGCCAGCAGCGGAGAGTGGGGGGGAGCTTTCTTT.

A few counts support this clone. The rearrangement links TRBV29-1 to TRBJ1-4; 8 bases match TRBD1. Unmatched junction bases numbered 8, after V lost 6 bases and J lost 5 bases. The CDR3 sequence is 14 residues long. CDR1 is SQVTM and CDR2 is ANQGSEA in the germline V gene. The CDR3 DNA sequence: TGCAGCGTCCGACCAGGGACAGGAAATGAAAAACTGTTTTTT. It is translated as CSVRPGTGNEKLFF.

This clone was counted between two and nine times. The J gene is TRBJ1-5, the V gene TRBV27; tentatively, D is TRBD1 (6 bases). V lost 4 bases and J lost 7, with 17 bases in between. Germline V gene sequence: CDR1 MNHEY, CDR2 SMNVEV (reference sequence). The CDR3 extends over 15 amino acids. CDR3: CASSSSGGGRQPQHF. In DNA form, the CDR3 reads TGTGCCAGCAGTTCCTCGGGAGGGGGGAGGCAGCCCCAGCATTTT.

This chain joins TRBV13 and TRBJ1-4, with 9 bases identical to TRBD1. The CDR3 loop spans 15 amino acids. The V and J ends lost 5 bases and 8 bases, in that order; junction bases with no gene match: 9. Germline CDR1 and CDR2: PRHDT and FYEKMQ (reference sequence). The chain's CDR3 is CASSRQQGAREKLFF. CDR3 DNA: TGTGCCAGCAGCAGGCAACAGGGGGCGCGGGAAAAACTGTTTTTT.

This clone occurred a few times. The V gene is TRBV15, the J gene TRBJ2-7, with D possibly TRBD2 on 7 matching bases. The V end was cut by 0 bases, the J end by 6 bases, with 15 bases between. Germline V gene lookup returns CDR1 LNHNV and CDR2 YYDKDF (reference sequence). The CDR3 contains 15 residues. The CDR3 loop reads CATSREGRRGPEQYF. CDR3 sequence (DNA): TGTGCCACCAGCAGAGAGGGGAGGCGGGGGCCCGAGCAGTACTTC.

The chain employs TRBV25-1 and TRBJ1-3, with D maybe TRBD1 (6 bases). The CDR3 extends over 15 amino acids. CDR1 and CDR2 from the germline V gene are MGHDK and SYGVNS. Trimming shortened V by 5 bases and J by 0 bases, and 11 bases separated the two germline ends. The CDR3 region has the DNA TGTGCCAGCAGTAAAGGGGGTAACTCTGGAAACACCATATATTTT. Its translation: CASSKGGNSGNTIYF.

This clone was seen a few times. The rearrangement links TRBV7-7 to TRBJ2-2; 7 bases are a match to TRBD2. The V segment lost 5 bases and the J segment 0 bases; nucleotides outside the gene matches: 3. The CDR3 contains 15 residues. Per the germline V gene, CDR1 is SSHAT and CDR2 is FNYEAQ (reference sequence). Here the CDR3 DNA reads TGTGCCAGCAGCCCTAGCGGTACGAACACCGGGGAGCTGTTTTTT. Amino acids: CASSPSGTNTGELFF.

This clone has just a few counts. J is TRBJ2-5 and V is TRBV7-2, with 9 bases lining up with TRBD1. This CDR3 is 14 amino acids long. The V gene end was trimmed by 3 bases and the J gene end by 4 bases; junction bases not matched to a gene: 3. The germline V gene has CDR1 SGHTA and CDR2 FQGNSA. DNA of the CDR3: TGTGCCAGCAGCTTCCAGGACAGGGGAGAGACCCAGTACTTC. This sequence encodes CASSFQDRGETQYF.

The chain recombines TRBV18 with TRBJ1-6, with D unresolved. The ends were cut back, 0 bases at V and 7 bases at J, with 10 bases in the middle. The CDR3 is made up of 15 amino acids. Germline V gene lookup returns CDR1 KGHSH and CDR2 LQKENI. The CDR3 is CASSPPRGENSPLHF. DNA of the CDR3: TGTGCCAGCTCACCACCCCGGGGAGAGAATTCACCCCTCCACTTT. The full variable domain, rest sourced from reference TRBV18 and TRBJ1-6, is NAGVMQNPRHLVRRRGQEARLRCSPMKGHSHVYWYRQLPEEGLKFMVYLQKENIIDESGMPKERFSAEFPKEGPSILRIQQVVRGDSAAYFCASSPPRGENSPLHFGNGTRLTVT.

In this sample, this clone turned up many times. The V call is TRBV7-9, the J call TRBJ1-5, with D possibly TRBD1 on 5 matching bases. Germline V CDR1 and CDR2: SEHNR, FQNEAQ (reference sequence). V was shortened by 8 bases and J by 3 bases, with 11 bases between the two germline ends. This CDR3 contains 13 residues. The CDR3 nucleotides are TGTGCCAGCGCCGGGGGGACCAATCAGCCCCAGCATTTT. It yields the protein CASAGGTNQPQHF.

The CDR3 sequence is CASSLGPAGDTGELFF. As DNA, the CDR3 is TGTGCCAGCAGCTTAGGGCCGGCGGGGGACACCGGGGAGCTGTTTTTT. The V call is TRBV7-2, the J call TRBJ2-2; 7 bases agree with TRBD2. The V and J ends lost 1 base and 3 bases, in that order; junction bases with no gene match: 5. Germline CDR1 SGHTA, CDR2 FQGNSA. The CDR3 has 16 residues.

V gene TRBV5-1 combines with J gene TRBJ1-5; weak D call: TRBD1 (5 bases). V lost 0 bases, J lost 3 bases, and 10 bases lay in between. CDR1 is SGHRS, CDR2 YFSETQ, per germline. The CDR3 is made up of 15 amino acids. The CDR3 DNA is TGCGCCAGCAGCTTGGGGACGGACATCAATCAGCCCCAGCATTTT. The encoded protein is CASSLGTDINQPQHF.

The rearrangement joins TRBV6-1 to TRBJ1-3; perhaps TRBD1 as D (6 bases). Trimming removed 7 bases from V and 0 bases from J, with 13 bases in between. Per the germline V gene, CDR1 is MNHNS and CDR2 is SASEGT. This CDR3 comprises 15 residues. The CDR3 nucleotides are TGTGCCAGCACTTCCGGACAGCTCTCTGGAAACACCATATATTTT. Its translation is CASTSGQLSGNTIYF.